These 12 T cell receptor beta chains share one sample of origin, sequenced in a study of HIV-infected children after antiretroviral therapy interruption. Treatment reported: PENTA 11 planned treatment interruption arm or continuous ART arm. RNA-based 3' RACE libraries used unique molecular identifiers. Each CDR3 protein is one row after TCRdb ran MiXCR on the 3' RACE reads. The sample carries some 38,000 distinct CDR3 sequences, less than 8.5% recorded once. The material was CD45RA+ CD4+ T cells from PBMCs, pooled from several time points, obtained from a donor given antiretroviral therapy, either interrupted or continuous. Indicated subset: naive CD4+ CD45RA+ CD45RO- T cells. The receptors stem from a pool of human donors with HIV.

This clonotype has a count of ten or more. In nucleotides, the CDR3 is TGTGCCAGCAGTTACCGAAAGAACAGGGAATCGGGCTATGGCTACACCTTC. Its translation: CASSYRKNRESGYGYTF. V is TRBV6-5 and J is TRBJ1-2, with TRBD1 as a possible D gene (6 bases). Germline V gives CDR1 MNHEY, CDR2 SVGAGI. V lost 2 bases and J 4 bases, leaving 20 bases between the germline ends. The CDR3 loop spans 17 amino acids.

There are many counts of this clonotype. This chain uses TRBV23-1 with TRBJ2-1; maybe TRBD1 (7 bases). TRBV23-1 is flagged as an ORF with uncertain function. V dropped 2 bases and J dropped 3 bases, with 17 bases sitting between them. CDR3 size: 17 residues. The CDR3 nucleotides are TGCGCCAGCAGTCAAGAGAAGACAGGGAGGCACTACAATGAGCAGTTCTTC. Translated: CASSQEKTGRHYNEQFF.

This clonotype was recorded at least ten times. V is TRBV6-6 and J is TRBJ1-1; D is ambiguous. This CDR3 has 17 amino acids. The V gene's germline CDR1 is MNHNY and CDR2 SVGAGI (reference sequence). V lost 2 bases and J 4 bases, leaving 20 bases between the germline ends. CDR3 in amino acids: CASSYGLVGFAGTEAFF. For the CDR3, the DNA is TGTGCCAGCAGTTACGGGTTGGTGGGGTTCGCCGGCACTGAAGCTTTCTTT.

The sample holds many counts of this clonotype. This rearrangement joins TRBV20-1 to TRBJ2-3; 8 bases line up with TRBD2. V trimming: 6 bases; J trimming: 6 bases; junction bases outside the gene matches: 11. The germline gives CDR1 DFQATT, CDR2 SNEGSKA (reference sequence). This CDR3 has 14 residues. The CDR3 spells CSAGRAGVRDTQYF. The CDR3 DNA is TGCAGTGCCGGACGAGCGGGGGTGAGGGATACGCAGTATTTT.

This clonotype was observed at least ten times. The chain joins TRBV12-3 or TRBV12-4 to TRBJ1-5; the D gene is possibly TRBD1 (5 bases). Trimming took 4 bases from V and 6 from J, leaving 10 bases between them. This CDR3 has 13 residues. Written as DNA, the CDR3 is TGTGCCAGCAGTTCTCAGGGAGGTCAGCCCCAGCATTTT. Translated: CASSSQGGQPQHF.

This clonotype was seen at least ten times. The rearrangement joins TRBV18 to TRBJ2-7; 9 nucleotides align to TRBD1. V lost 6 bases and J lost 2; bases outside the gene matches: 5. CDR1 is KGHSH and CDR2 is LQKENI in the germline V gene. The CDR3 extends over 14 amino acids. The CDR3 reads CASSGTGKTYEQYF. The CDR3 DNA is TGTGCCAGCTCTGGGACAGGGAAAACCTACGAGCAGTACTTC.

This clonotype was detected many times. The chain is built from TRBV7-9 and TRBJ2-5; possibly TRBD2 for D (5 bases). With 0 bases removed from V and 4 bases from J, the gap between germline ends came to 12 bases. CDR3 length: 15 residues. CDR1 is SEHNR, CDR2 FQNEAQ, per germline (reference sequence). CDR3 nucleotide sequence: TGTGCCAGCAGCTTAGCGACGGGTGGAGGAGAGACCCAGTACTTC. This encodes CASSLATGGGETQYF.

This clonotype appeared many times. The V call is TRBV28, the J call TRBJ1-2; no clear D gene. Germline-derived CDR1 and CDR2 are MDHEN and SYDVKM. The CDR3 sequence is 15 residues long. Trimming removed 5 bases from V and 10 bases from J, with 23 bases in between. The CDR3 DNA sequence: TGTGCCAGCAGTCTTCGAGATCTACCCGGACGGGACTACACCTTC. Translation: CASSLRDLPGRDYTF.

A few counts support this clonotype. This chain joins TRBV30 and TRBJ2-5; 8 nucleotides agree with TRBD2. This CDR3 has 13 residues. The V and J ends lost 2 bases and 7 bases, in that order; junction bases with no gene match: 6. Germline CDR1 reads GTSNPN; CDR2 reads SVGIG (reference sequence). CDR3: CAWSQRGMGTQYF. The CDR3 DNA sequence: TGTGCCTGGAGTCAGCGGGGGATGGGGACCCAGTACTTC.

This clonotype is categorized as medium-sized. For the CDR3, the DNA is TGTGCCAGTAACCACGGGGGGAGGAACACTGAAGCTTTCTTT. Protein sequence: CASNHGGRNTEAFF. This chain connects TRBV19 to TRBJ1-1, with D possibly matching TRBD1 (5 bases). CDR3 length: 14 amino acids. The germline gives CDR1 LNHDA, CDR2 SQIVND (reference sequence). V lost 7 bases, J lost 1 base, and 13 bases lay in between.

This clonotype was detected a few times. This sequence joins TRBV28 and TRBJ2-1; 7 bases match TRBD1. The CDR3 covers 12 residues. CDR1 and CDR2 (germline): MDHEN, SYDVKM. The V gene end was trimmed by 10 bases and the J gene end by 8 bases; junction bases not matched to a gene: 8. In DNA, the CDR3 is TGTGCCATCCGACAGGGAACCCATGAGCAGTTCTTC. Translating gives CAIRQGTHEQFF. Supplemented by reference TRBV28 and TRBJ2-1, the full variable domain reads DVKVTQSSRYLVKRTGEKVFLECVQDMDHENMFWYRQDPGLGLRLIYFSYDVKMKEKGDIPEGYSVSREKKERFSLILESASTNQTSMYLCAIRQGTHEQFFGPGTRLTVL.

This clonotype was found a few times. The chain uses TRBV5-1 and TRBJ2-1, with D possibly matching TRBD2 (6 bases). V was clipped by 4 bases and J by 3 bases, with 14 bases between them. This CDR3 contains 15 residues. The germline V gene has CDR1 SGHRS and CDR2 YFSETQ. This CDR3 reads CASSPMGSGYNEQFF. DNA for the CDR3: TGCGCCAGCAGCCCCATGGGTAGCGGCTACAATGAGCAGTTCTTC. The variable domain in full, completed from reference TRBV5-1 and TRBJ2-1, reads KAGVTQTPRYLIKTRGQQVTLSCSPISGHRSVSWYQQTPGQGLQFLFEYFSETQRNKGNFPGRFSGRQFSNSRSEMNVSTLELGDSALYLCASSPMGSGYNEQFFGPGTRLTVL.